Presented here are 2 T cell receptor beta chains from one specimen sequenced in a study of T cells after yellow fever vaccination. TCRdb independently ran MiXCR on the 5' RACE reads; one entry per CDR3 protein. The table includes about 360,000 distinct CDR3 sequences, under 7.5% detected once. The material sequenced was PBMCs, taken 5 days after the yellow fever booster vaccination. The receptors derive from a man younger than 40 who received the YFV17D yellow fever vaccine.

This clonotype was counted a few times. The gene calls are TRBV2 and TRBJ2-3; 8 positions match TRBD2. Losses at the gene ends were 8 bases for V and 4 bases for J; bases not matched to a gene: 14. The CDR3 spans 16 residues. Germline lookup yields CDR1 SNHLY and CDR2 FYNNEI. The CDR3 region has the DNA TGTGCCAGCGGGGTTACCACAGCGGGAGAACCAGATACGCAGTATTTT. Protein sequence: CASGVTTAGEPDTQYF. Supplemented by reference TRBV2 and TRBJ2-3, the full variable domain reads EPEVTQTPSHQVTQMGQEVILRCVPISNHLYFYWYRQILGQKVEFLVSFYNNEISEKSEIFDDQFSVERPDGSNFTLKIRSTKLEDSAMYFCASGVTTAGEPDTQYFGPGTRLTVL.

This CDR3 is CSVIVPGRSPLHF. The CDR3 nucleotides read TGCAGTGTCATCGTTCCCGGGCGATCACCCCTCCACTTT. The J gene is TRBJ1-6, the V gene TRBV20-1; D is ambiguous. Trimming cost V 7 bases and J 10 bases, with 17 bases left between them. This CDR3 contains 13 residues. Germline CDR1 is DFQATT and CDR2 is SNEGSKA (reference sequence).